Each of the 22 T cell receptor beta chains below was sequenced from the same sample in a study of identical twins. TCRdb recomputed calls from the 5' RACE reads with MiXCR, one row per CDR3 protein. The top ten clones hold about 9% of a sample with 200,000 to 250,000 distinct CDR3 sequences, about 10% of them seen once. The sample consisted of memory T cells sorted from blood. The origin of the receptors is a man in his fifties in good health.

This clonotype was seen only a few times. This chain joins TRBV15 and TRBJ1-4; TRBD1 matches at 9 bases. With V trimmed by 2 bases and J by 5 bases, 3 bases remained unmatched. This CDR3 comprises 15 residues. Germline V gene sequence: CDR1 LNHNV, CDR2 YYDKDF (reference sequence). The CDR3 DNA is TGTGCCACCAGCAGACTACAGGGGGCCAATGAAAAACTGTTTTTT. This codes for CATSRLQGANEKLFF.

This clonotype occurred many times. The V and J genes are TRBV7-9 and TRBJ1-5, with 7 bases fitting TRBD1. Unmatched junction bases numbered 6, after V lost 1 base and J lost 3 bases. The germline V gene has CDR1 SEHNR and CDR2 FQNEAQ (reference sequence). The CDR3 spans 16 residues. This chain's CDR3 is CASSLGGTDLNQPQHF. In DNA form, the CDR3 reads TGTGCCAGCAGCTTAGGTGGGACAGACCTCAATCAGCCCCAGCATTTT.

The rearrangement uses TRBV4-3 and TRBJ2-3; 10 bases align to TRBD2. CDR1 is LGHNA and CDR2 is YSLEER in the germline V gene. The CDR3 has 15 residues. V trimming: 3 bases; J trimming: 3 bases; junction bases outside the gene matches: 3. The CDR3 region is CASSHELAGTDTQYF. CDR3 coding DNA: TGCGCCAGCAGCCATGAACTAGCGGGGACAGATACGCAGTATTTT.

This clonotype has at least ten counts. The chain links TRBV10-2 to TRBJ2-7; 9 nucleotides line up with TRBD1. The J segment lost 2 bases and the V segment lost 7 bases, leaving 6 bases of the junction unmatched. CDR1 and CDR2 from the germline V gene are WSHSY and SAAADI. The CDR3 runs to 14 residues. The CDR3: CASITGQGAYEQYF. The CDR3 DNA sequence: TGCGCCAGCATAACGGGACAGGGAGCCTACGAGCAGTACTTC.

This clonotype has just a few counts. This chain joins TRBV30 and TRBJ1-2; D remains ambiguous. The germline CDR1 and CDR2 sequences are GTSNPN and SVGIG (reference sequence). CDR3 length: 14 residues. The germline V and J ends were trimmed by 0 bases and 4 bases, with 12 bases remaining between them. The CDR3 DNA sequence: TGTGCCTGGAGTGTACGAGGGCGCGTCTATGGCTACACCTTC. It specifies CAWSVRGRVYGYTF.

This clonotype was observed a few times. The chain carries TRBV19 and TRBJ2-2; D gene ambiguous. Germline CDR1 LNHDA, CDR2 SQIVND (reference sequence). Trimming removed 6 bases from V and 3 bases from J, with 14 bases in between. The CDR3 consists of 15 residues. In DNA, the CDR3 is TGTGCCAGTAGATCCCCAGGCGTGGACACCGGGGAGCTGTTTTTT. Translation: CASRSPGVDTGELFF.

This clonotype was counted only a few times. This chain links TRBV7-8 with TRBJ2-2; 8 nucleotides line up with TRBD2. CDR3 length: 18 amino acids. Germline CDR1 SGHVS, CDR2 FQNEAQ. V was clipped by 2 bases and J by 0 bases; unmatched bases: 8. As DNA, the CDR3 is TGTGCCAGCAGCTTAATGGCGGGGGGCACCTCGAACACCGGGGAGCTGTTTTTT. Translating it yields CASSLMAGGTSNTGELFF. Variable domain in full (rest from reference TRBV7-8 and TRBJ2-2): GAGVSQSPRYKVAKRGQDVALRCDPISGHVSLFWYQQALGQGPEFLTYFQNEAQLDKSGLPSDRFFAERPEGSVSTLKIQRTQQEDSAVYLCASSLMAGGTSNTGELFFGEGSRLTVL.

There are many counts of this clonotype. The rearrangement uses TRBV29-1 and TRBJ2-1; D is ambiguous. The CDR3 runs to 12 residues. The germline gives CDR1 SQVTM, CDR2 ANQGSEA. The V end lost 3 bases, the J end lost 6 bases, and 9 bases lay between the germline ends. The CDR3 loop is CSVDRKTNEQFF. The CDR3 DNA follows: TGCAGCGTTGATCGGAAGACCAATGAGCAGTTCTTC.

In its sample, this clonotype was seen many times. The chain employs TRBV28 and TRBJ2-2, with TRBD1 matching over 7 bases. The CDR3 covers 15 residues. The ends lost 6 bases at V and 3 bases at J; junction bases unmatched: 7. Germline V lookup: CDR1 MDHEN, CDR2 SYDVKM. This chain's CDR3 is CASRSGTDYTGELFF. The CDR3 bases are TGTGCCAGCAGGTCCGGGACAGATTACACCGGGGAGCTGTTTTTT. Full variable domain (missing parts from reference TRBV28 and TRBJ2-2): DVKVTQSSRYLVKRTGEKVFLECVQDMDHENMFWYRQDPGLGLRLIYFSYDVKMKEKGDIPEGYSVSREKKERFSLILESASTNQTSMYLCASRSGTDYTGELFFGEGSRLTVL.

This clonotype was seen at least ten times. DNA for the CDR3: TGTGCCAGCAGTCCCGAGCGGCTAGCTGGGACCCAGTACTTC. Translating gives CASSPERLAGTQYF. This chain connects TRBV12-3 or TRBV12-4 to TRBJ2-5; possibly TRBD2 for D (5 bases). The CDR3 is 14 amino acids. V lost 5 bases and J 7 bases, leaving 17 bases between the germline ends.

Ten or more counts support this clonotype. The genes are TRBV5-1 and TRBJ2-1; the D is unclear. Germline loops: CDR1 SGHRS, CDR2 YFSETQ. There are 15 residues in the CDR3. V dropped 4 bases and J dropped 0 bases, with 11 bases sitting between them. The CDR3 reads CASSGRQSSYNEQFF. The DNA of the CDR3 is TGCGCCAGCAGCGGCCGGCAGAGCTCCTACAATGAGCAGTTCTTC.

This clonotype was found many times. V is TRBV4-3 and J is TRBJ1-4, with D perhaps TRBD1 (5 bases). The CDR3 is 15 amino acids. V lost 0 bases and J 5 bases, leaving 10 bases between the germline ends. Germline lookup yields CDR1 LGHNA and CDR2 YSLEER. This CDR3 reads CASSQDLRANEKLFF. CDR3 in DNA: TGCGCCAGCAGCCAAGATCTCAGGGCGAATGAAAAACTGTTTTTT.

This sequence joins TRBV11-2 and TRBJ1-3; 7 bases line up with TRBD1. The germline V gene encodes CDR1 SGHAT and CDR2 FQNNGV. Trimming removed 5 bases from V and 4 bases from J; junction bases left unmatched: 8. The CDR3 is 15 residues long. The CDR3 DNA is TGTGCCAGCAGCCCAGACAGGGTAGTCGGAAACACCATATATTTT. Its protein product is CASSPDRVVGNTIYF.

This clonotype has ten or more counts. The CDR3 region is CSVEGGDRGRIQYF. The CDR3 DNA reads TGCAGCGTTGAGGGGGGGGACAGGGGAAGGATTCAGTACTTC. J is TRBJ2-4 and V is TRBV29-1, with 10 nucleotides matching TRBD1. V gave up 3 bases and J gave up 10 bases; unmatched junction bases: 9. CDR3 length: 14 amino acids. The V gene's germline CDR1 is SQVTM and CDR2 ANQGSEA. Full variable domain (remainder filled in from reference TRBV29-1 and TRBJ2-4): SAVISQKPSRDICQRGTSLTIQCQVDSQVTMMFWYRQQPGQSLTLIATANQGSEATYESGFVIDKFPISRPNLTFSTLTVSNMSPEDSSIYLCSVEGGDRGRIQYFGAGTRLSVL.

Here the CDR3 DNA reads TGCAGTGCCCAATCCCAGAAGGACCGCTTAGGTGGCCAGTACTTC. This codes for CSAQSQKDRLGGQYF. The chain combines TRBV20-1 with TRBJ2-5; D is unclear. Trimming pared 6 bases from V and 10 bases from J, leaving 27 bases between. CDR1 is DFQATT, CDR2 SNEGSKA, per germline (reference sequence). This CDR3 has 15 amino acids.

The genes are TRBV6-2 or TRBV6-3 and TRBJ2-7; TRBD1 might be the D (6 bases). Germline V gene lookup returns CDR1 MNHEY and CDR2 SVGEGT. The ends were cut back, 6 bases at V and 1 base at J, with 13 bases in the middle. The length of the CDR3 is 14 residues. The CDR3 region has the DNA TGTGCCAGCAGGCCATTTACAGGGTCCTACGAGCAGTACTTC. Translation: CASRPFTGSYEQYF.

The J gene is TRBJ2-7, the V gene TRBV6-1; 9 bases fit TRBD1. Germline V gene data show CDR1 as MNHNS and CDR2 as SASEGT. The CDR3 is 14 amino acids. V gave up 10 bases and J gave up 4 bases; unmatched junction bases: 11. The CDR3 DNA reads TGTGCCACTCATACAGGACAGGGGAGATACGAGCAGTACTTC. This encodes CATHTGQGRYEQYF.

This clonotype came up many times. This chain joins TRBV27 and TRBJ1-1, with TRBD1 matching 7 bases. Germline lookup yields CDR1 MNHEY and CDR2 SMNVEV (reference sequence). There are 13 residues in the CDR3. The V segment lost 5 bases and the J segment 5 bases; nucleotides outside the gene matches: 5. The CDR3 DNA reads as TGTGCCAGCAGTGCAAACAGGGGAACTGAAGCTTTCTTT. It is translated as CASSANRGTEAFF.

This clonotype was seen repeatedly, ten times or more. The chain joins TRBV10-2 to TRBJ2-2; 8 nucleotides agree with TRBD2. CDR1 is WSHSY and CDR2 is SAAADI in the germline V gene. J was trimmed by 0 bases and V by 8 bases; bases with no gene match: 8. This CDR3 has 16 residues. The CDR3 DNA follows: TGCGCCAGCCTCGGACTAGCTAGTGCGAACACCGGGGAGCTGTTTTTT. Amino acid sequence: CASLGLASANTGELFF.

A few counts support this clonotype. This chain links TRBV7-3 with TRBJ2-7, with D hard to call. The CDR3 is 15 amino acids. From germline, CDR1 is SGHTA and CDR2 FQGTGA. V lost 2 bases to trimming and J lost 0 bases, with 11 bases between them. CDR3 sequence (DNA): TGTGCCAGCAGCTTACTGGGTGGGTTCTCCTACGAGCAGTACTTC. It translates to CASSLLGGFSYEQYF.

This chain uses TRBV30 with TRBJ2-2, with a possible D match to TRBD2 (6 bases). Trimming took 4 bases from V and 3 from J, leaving 12 bases between them. Per the germline V gene, CDR1 is GTSNPN and CDR2 is SVGIG (reference sequence). CDR3 length equals 14 residues. The CDR3 DNA reads TGTGCCTGGATCGGTCTAGCGTACACCGGGGAGCTGTTTTTT. It translates to CAWIGLAYTGELFF.

This clonotype was found many times. The CDR3 sequence: CASMIFGNTGELFF. The DNA for the CDR3 is TGTGCCAGTATGATCTTCGGGAACACCGGGGAGCTGTTTTTT. The gene calls are TRBV4-2 and TRBJ2-2; D gene ambiguous. The CDR3 is made up of 14 amino acids. Germline lookup yields CDR1 LGHNA and CDR2 YNFKEQ. V gave up 9 bases and J gave up 1 base, with 12 bases separating them.